A selection of T cell receptor beta chains follows, all from one sample in a study of CD8+CD57+ T cells in acquired aplastic anemia. TCRdb reprocessed the reads with MiXCR, giving one entry per CDR3 protein. This table has about 170,000 distinct CDR3 sequences, more than 45% appearing once. Input material: sorted CD4+, CD8+, or CD8+CD57+ T cells (not recorded which) from PBMCs. These receptors all come from a human donor with aplastic anemia. The conserved cysteine and the conserved F or W are not part of the CDR3 here.

CDR3 length | J gene | V gene | CDR3 protein
12 | TRBJ2-7 | TRBV20-1 | SATRGQTRHEQY
12 | TRBJ2-7 | TRBV25-1 | ASSAQEGFLEQY
11 | TRBJ1-5 | TRBV25-1 | ASPGTVNQPQH
12 | TRBJ1-1 | TRBV9 | ASSLLARNTEAF
12 | TRBJ1-2 | TRBV5-4 | ASRLAGRLDGYT
13 | TRBJ1-1 | TRBV10-3 | AISESLGQRTEAF
10 | TRBJ1-1 | TRBV29-1 | SVETGSTEAF
10 | TRBJ2-1 | TRBV24-1 | ATSEYDDEQF
12 | TRBJ2-2 | TRBV20-1 | SASSGANTGELF
11 | TRBJ1-4 | TRBV7-9 | ASSLEVAEKLF
13 | TRBJ1-1 | TRBV2 | ASSDPRGRDTEAF
11 | TRBJ2-7 | TRBV14 | ASSQVRQGGKV
13 | TRBJ2-7 | TRBV5-1 | ASSLDPGGAYEQY
12 | TRBJ2-7 | TRBV10-3 | AISGGGRGYEQY
13 | TRBJ2-1 | TRBV5-1 | ASSLAALSYNEQF
13 | TRBJ1-2 | TRBV12-3/TRBV12-4 | ASSKPGHQNYGYT
11 | TRBJ2-3 | TRBV20-1 | SARTILLDTQY
12 | TRBJ1-5 | TRBV7-2 | ASSLDDTNQPQH
14 | TRBJ1-6 | TRBV25-1 | ASSESRDRGNSPLH
14 | TRBJ1-2 | TRBV4-2 | ANSQDGESGRSGYT
16 | TRBJ2-2 | TRBV4-2 | ASSPLAGAFTNTGELF
16 | TRBJ2-5 | TRBV29-1 | SVEVGVAGLDYQETQY
12 | TRBJ1-3 | TRBV5-6 | ASSWDHSGNTIY
14 | TRBJ2-7 | TRBV27 | ASSLSGLGVSYEQY
13 | TRBJ1-4 | TRBV6-1 | ASSDGGQGAEKLF
13 | TRBJ2-7 | TRBV20-1 | SAFNMDRGAGEQY
12 | TRBJ1-1 | TRBV25-1 | ASSGQTGGTEAF
12 | TRBJ2-3 | TRBV12-3/TRBV12-4 | ASSFSAGADTQY
13 | TRBJ2-5 | TRBV20-1 | SARSPDEVQETQY